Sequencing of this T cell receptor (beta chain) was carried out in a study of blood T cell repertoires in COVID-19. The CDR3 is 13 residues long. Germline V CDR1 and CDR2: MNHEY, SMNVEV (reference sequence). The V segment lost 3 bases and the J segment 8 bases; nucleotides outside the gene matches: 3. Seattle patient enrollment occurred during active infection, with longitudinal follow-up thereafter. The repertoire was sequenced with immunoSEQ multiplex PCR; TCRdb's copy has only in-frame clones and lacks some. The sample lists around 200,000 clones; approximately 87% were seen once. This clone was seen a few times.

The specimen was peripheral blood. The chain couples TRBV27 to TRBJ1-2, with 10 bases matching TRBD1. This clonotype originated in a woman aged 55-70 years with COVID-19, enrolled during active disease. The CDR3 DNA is TGTGCCAGCAGTTTTGGGACAGGGGACGGCTACACCTTC. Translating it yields CASSFGTGDGYTF.